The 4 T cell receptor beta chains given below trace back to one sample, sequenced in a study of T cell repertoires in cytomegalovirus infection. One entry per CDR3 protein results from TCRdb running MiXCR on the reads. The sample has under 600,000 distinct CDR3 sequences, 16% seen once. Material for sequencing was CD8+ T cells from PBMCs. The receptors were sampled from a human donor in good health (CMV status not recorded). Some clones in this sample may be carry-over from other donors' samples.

The CDR3 loop is CASRSWTSERDEQYF. As DNA, the CDR3 is TGTGCCAGCAGGTCTTGGACTTCCGAAAGAGACGAGCAGTACTTC. The chain combines TRBV28 with TRBJ2-7; D possibly corresponds to TRBD2 (5 bases). With 6 bases removed from V and 5 bases from J, the gap between germline ends came to 20 bases. The CDR3 runs 15 residues. CDR1 and CDR2 (germline): MDHEN, SYDVKM.

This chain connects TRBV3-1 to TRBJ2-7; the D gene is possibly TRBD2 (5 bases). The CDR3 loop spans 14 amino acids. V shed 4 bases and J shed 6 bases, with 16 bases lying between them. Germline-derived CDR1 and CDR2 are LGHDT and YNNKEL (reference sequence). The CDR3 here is CASSPGKAITEQYF. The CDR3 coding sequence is TGTGCCAGCAGCCCCGGGAAAGCAATAACCGAGCAGTACTTC.

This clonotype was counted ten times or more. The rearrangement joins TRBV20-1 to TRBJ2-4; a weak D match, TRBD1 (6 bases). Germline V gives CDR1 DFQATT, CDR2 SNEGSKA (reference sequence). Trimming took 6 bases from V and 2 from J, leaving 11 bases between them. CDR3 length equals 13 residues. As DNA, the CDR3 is TGCAGTGCCGTGGACAGCTCCAAAAACATTCAGTACTTC. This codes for CSAVDSSKNIQYF.

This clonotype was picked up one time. CDR3 DNA: TGTGCCAGCATTATAAGCCGGGAACAGGCGAACACTGAAGCTTTCTTT. Amino acid sequence: CASIISREQANTEAFF. The chain couples TRBV27 to TRBJ1-1; possible D gene TRBD1, 5 bases. V lost 7 bases to trimming and J lost 1 base, with 19 bases between them. The CDR3 consists of 16 residues. Germline V gene sequence: CDR1 MNHEY, CDR2 SMNVEV (reference sequence).